Listed below are T cell receptor beta chains from one sample, sequenced in a study of vaccination effects on CD4 cells after COVID-19. For these TCRs, the target antigens are not known. Generated by immunoSEQ multiplex PCR, the TCRdb table keeps only in-frame clones and is missing some. The sample lists fewer than 85,000 clones; approximately 76% were seen once. The source material was CD4+ T cells from PBMCs cultured with HCoV-OC43 spike peptides, sampled after COVID-19 vaccination. These receptors all come from a human donor who received a COVID-19 vaccine. The CDR3 runs from the conserved cysteine through the conserved F or W. D genes are given only for firm matches. The size entry is marked missing in some rows and otherwise reads once, few, many or a size class.

clone size,D gene,J gene,V gene,CDR3 protein,CDR3 DNA
once,-,TRBJ2-1,TRBV29-1,CSVYGGQHYNEQFF,TGCAGCGTTTACGGGGGCCAACACTACAATGAGCAGTTCTTC
-,TRBD1,TRBJ2-3,TRBV2,CASGGQLPSTDTQYF,TGTGCCAGCGGGGGACAGTTACCTAGCACAGATACGCAGTATTTT
-,-,TRBJ1-2,TRBV19,CASSIVGGLNGYTF,TGTGCCAGTAGTATCGTGGGCGGACTGAATGGCTACACCTTC
-,TRBD1,TRBJ2-2,TRBV3-1/TRBV3-2,CASSQIPGQSTGELFF,TGTGCCAGCAGCCAAATACCGGGACAGAGCACCGGGGAGCTGTTTTTT
once,TRBD2,TRBJ2-3,TRBV7-2,CASSLGLAGGLNGGDTQYF,TGTGCCAGCAGCTTAGGTCTAGCGGGGGGCCTAAACGGGGGAGATACGCAGTATTTT
-,-,TRBJ1-5,TRBV28,CASSGRGTSDQPQHF,TGTGCCAGCAGTGGCCGCGGGACATCGGATCAGCCCCAGCATTTT
few,-,TRBJ2-1,TRBV6-1,CASSEFLAGQQFF,TGTGCCAGCAGTGAATTCCTAGCCGGGCAGCAGTTCTTC
-,-,TRBJ2-3,TRBV24-1,CATTESGREDTQYF,TGTGCCACCACCGAATCAGGTCGAGAGGATACGCAGTATTTT
-,-,TRBJ2-6,TRBV28,CASVTRGTGANVLTF,TGTGCCAGTGTTACAAGGGGAACTGGGGCCAACGTCCTGACTTTC
-,TRBD1,TRBJ1-5,TRBV27,CASSRQGGHQPQHF,TGTGCCAGCAGTCGACAGGGAGGCCATCAGCCCCAGCATTTT
-,-,TRBJ1-3,TRBV5-1,CASSLAGSIIGNTIYF,TGCGCCAGCAGCCTGGCCGGGTCTATCATTGGAAACACCATATATTTT
-,-,TRBJ1-3,TRBV5-8,CASSPEWTVRNTIYF,TGTGCCAGCAGCCCGGAGTGGACTGTTCGAAACACCATATATTTT
-,-,TRBJ1-5,TRBV7-2,CASSQLTGGGQPQHF,TGTGCCAGCAGCCAATTAACGGGGGGGGGTCAGCCCCAGCATTTT
-,-,TRBJ1-2,TRBV7-3,CASSLGLGYGYTF,TGTGCCAGCAGCTTAGGTCTGGGTTATGGCTACACCTTC
-,TRBD1,TRBJ1-2,TRBV28,CASTNPGARQGGYGYTF,TGTGCCAGCACCAACCCGGGGGCCCGACAGGGTGGCTATGGCTACACCTTC
-,TRBD1,TRBJ1-1,TRBV18,CASSRDSYTEAFF,TGTGCCAGCTCGCGGGACAGCTACACTGAAGCTTTCTTT
-,-,TRBJ1-1,TRBV6-5,CASSYSVLGTTEAFF,TGTGCCAGCAGTTACTCTGTTCTCGGGACCACTGAAGCTTTCTTT
few,TRBD1,TRBJ1-6,TRBV6-1,CASSEDRTRSPLHF,TGTGCCAGCAGTGAGGACAGGACCCGTTCACCCCTCCACTTT
-,TRBD1,TRBJ2-5,TRBV10-2,CASRQGPQETQYF,TGCGCCAGCAGACAGGGGCCCCAAGAGACCCAGTACTTC
once,-,TRBJ1-4,TRBV5-1,CASSLGRPTNEKLFF,TGCGCCAGCAGCTTGGGACGGCCAACTAATGAAAAACTGTTTTTT
-,TRBD2,TRBJ2-1,TRBV24-1,CATSDPSGAANEQFF,TGTGCCACCAGTGACCCTAGCGGGGCGGCCAATGAGCAGTTCTTC
-,TRBD1,TRBJ2-5,TRBV7-2,CASSAWTGAQETQYF,TGTGCCAGCAGCGCGTGGACAGGGGCCCAAGAGACCCAGTACTTC
-,-,TRBJ2-3,TRBV7-2,CASSLLDSFTDTQYF,TGTGCCAGCAGCTTACTGGACAGTTTCACAGATACGCAGTATTTT
-,TRBD2,TRBJ2-3,TRBV2,CASTRRGEDTQYF,TGTGCCAGCACCCGACGGGGGGAAGATACGCAGTATTTT
once,-,TRBJ2-5,TRBV10-1,CASSSGQDLETQYF,TGCGCCAGCAGTAGCGGGCAGGACCTTGAGACCCAGTACTTC
-,-,TRBJ2-5,TRBV15,CATSRDNGRQETQYF,TGTGCCACCAGCAGAGATAACGGACGGCAAGAGACCCAGTACTTC
-,-,TRBJ2-5,TRBV7-8,CASSLGRQNQETQYF,TGTGCCAGCAGCTTAGGGAGACAGAACCAAGAGACCCAGTACTTC
-,-,TRBJ2-1,TRBV7-3,CASSLQASASYNEQFF,TGTGCCAGCAGCTTACAGGCTAGCGCCTCATACAATGAGCAGTTCTTC
-,-,TRBJ1-6,TRBV6-1,CASSEIGVGLYNSPLHF,TGTGCCAGCAGTGAAATTGGAGTTGGCCTCTATAATTCACCCCTCCACTTT
once,TRBD1,TRBJ1-1,TRBV7-2,CASSPRDRGRWNTEAFF,TGTGCCAGCAGCCCGAGGGACAGGGGGCGATGGAACACTGAAGCTTTCTTT
few,-,TRBJ1-4,TRBV5-1,CASSLQASNEKLFF,TGCGCCAGCAGCTTGCAGGCTTCGAATGAAAAACTGTTTTTT
-,TRBD1,TRBJ2-2,TRBV14,CASSPGQMNTGELFF,TGTGCCAGCAGCCCGGGACAGATGAACACCGGGGAGCTGTTTTTT
once,-,TRBJ2-2,TRBV24-1,CATSDLDRTHTGELFF,TGTGCCACCAGTGATTTGGACAGAACCCACACCGGGGAGCTGTTTTTT
-,-,TRBJ2-6,TRBV5-1,CASSLESTQANVLTF,TGCGCCAGCAGCTTGGAATCGACACAGGCCAACGTCCTGACTTTC
once,TRBD2,TRBJ2-1,TRBV2,CASSLLAAYYNEQFF,TGTGCCAGCAGCTTACTAGCGGCGTACTACAATGAGCAGTTCTTC
few,-,TRBJ1-5,TRBV6-6,CASSYSYPGSNQPQHF,TGTGCCAGCAGTTACTCGTACCCGGGGAGCAATCAGCCCCAGCATTTT
-,-,TRBJ2-3,TRBV19,CASSIAQGPDTQYF,TGTGCCAGTAGTATAGCCCAGGGCCCAGATACGCAGTATTTT
few,-,TRBJ1-3,TRBV7-9,CASSLGQVPRSISGNTIYF,TGTGCCAGCAGCTTAGGACAGGTACCTCGATCTATCTCTGGAAACACCATATATTTT
-,-,TRBJ2-5,TRBV18,CASSPPSGGPSKETQYF,TGTGCCAGCTCACCACCCTCAGGGGGGCCCTCCAAAGAGACCCAGTACTTC
-,-,TRBJ2-5,TRBV7-6,CASSLVSGSPGTQYF,TGTGCCAGCAGCTTAGTTTCCGGGAGTCCAGGGACCCAGTACTTC
-,-,TRBJ1-2,TRBV2,CASDQGNVYGYTF,TGTGCCAGTGATCAGGGGAATGTTTATGGCTACACCTTC